This TCR beta chain was captured by sequencing in a study of shared clonotypes between healthy human individuals. The CDR3 is made up of 17 amino acids. Per germline, CDR1 SGHTA and CDR2 FQGTGA. Between the trimmed V and J ends, which lost 5 bases and 6 bases, there was a span of 22 bases. The assay was immunoSEQ multiplex PCR, and TCRdb's table has in-frame clones only and misses some. The sample holds around 2,000,000 clones, 90% to 95% seen once. The rearrangement links TRBV7-3 to TRBJ2-2, with D perhaps assigned TRBD1 or TRBD2 (5 bases each). What was sequenced was naive CD4+ T cells sorted from blood. Sample subset: CD45RA+ positively selected. The sequence was collected from a man aged 18 to 30 in good health. CDR3 sequence: CASSPITGTMKPGELFF. The CDR3, as DNA: TGTGCCAGCAGCCCTATTACGGGGACGATGAAACCCGGGGAGCTGTTTTTT.